The 27 T cell receptor beta chains presented below share a single source sample, sequenced in a study of T cells after yellow fever vaccination. MiXCR, run by TCRdb on the 5' RACE reads, gives a single entry per CDR3 protein. This table has about 200,000 distinct CDR3 sequences, about 3% appearing once. Sequencing used CD4+ T cells sorted from PBMCs, obtained 10 days after the yellow fever booster vaccination. These receptors all stem from a man between 18 and 35 years old who received the YFV17D yellow fever vaccine.

This clonotype was seen ten or more times. The V and J genes are TRBV7-2 and TRBJ1-2, with D possibly being TRBD1 (5 bases). CDR1 is SGHTA, CDR2 FQGNSA, per germline. The CDR3 sequence is 16 residues long. Between the trimmed V and J ends, which lost 1 base and 6 bases, there was a span of 18 bases. In DNA form, the CDR3 reads TGTGCCAGCAGCTTAGGTCGGGGTTGGGGGTTGGATGGCTACACCTTC. Amino acid sequence: CASSLGRGWGLDGYTF.

With respect to this clonotype: A much larger clone lies one base from this, so it may be a read error. The V call is TRBV7-8, the J call TRBJ1-5; the D is unclear. The CDR3 is 14 amino acids. CDR1 SGHVS and CDR2 FQNEAQ come from the germline V gene. Here the CDR3 reads CASSLMLGYQHQHF. The CDR3 bases are TGTGCCAGCAGCCTGATGTTGGGCTATCAGCACCAGCATTTT.

The gene calls are TRBV20-1 and TRBJ2-5; 9 nucleotides align to TRBD2. Germline V gene sequence: CDR1 DFQATT, CDR2 SNEGSKA (reference sequence). The CDR3 is made up of 13 amino acids. V was clipped by 7 bases and J by 4 bases; unmatched bases: 7. DNA for the CDR3: TGCAGTGTAGGGAGCGGGGGGCTAGAGACCCAGTACTTC. This sequence encodes CSVGSGGLETQYF.

There are many counts of this clonotype. This chain uses TRBV4-3 with TRBJ1-6; D ambiguous. Germline V gene sequence: CDR1 LGHNA, CDR2 YSLEER. V was trimmed by 0 bases and J by 9 bases, leaving 12 bases between them. CDR3 length equals 15 residues. Here the CDR3 DNA reads TGCGCCAGCAGCCAAGATGGGGTATCTGGTTCACCCCTCCACTTT. Amino acids: CASSQDGVSGSPLHF.

This clonotype was counted a few times. V gene TRBV4-2 combines with J gene TRBJ2-1, with 10 bases lining up with TRBD2. Germline CDR1 LGHNA, CDR2 YNFKEQ. There are 16 residues in the CDR3. The trim removed 1 base at V and 5 bases at J, leaving 5 bases unmatched. In DNA, the CDR3 is TGTGCCAGCAGCCAAGTAAGCGGGGGGGGTAACAATGAGCAGTTCTTC. It is translated as CASSQVSGGGNNEQFF.

This clonotype has ten or more counts. V usage is TRBV5-1 and J usage is TRBJ2-1; 11 bases are a match to TRBD2. CDR1 and CDR2 (germline): SGHRS, YFSETQ. The V gene end was trimmed by 5 bases and the J gene end by 6 bases; junction bases not matched to a gene: 7. The CDR3 runs to 15 residues. The CDR3 is CASRDLSGGANEQFF. The DNA for the CDR3 is TGCGCCAGCAGGGACCTTAGCGGGGGGGCCAATGAGCAGTTCTTC.

This clonotype was counted between two and nine times. The chain couples TRBV6-2 or TRBV6-3 to TRBJ2-7; D unresolved. From germline, CDR1 is MNHEY and CDR2 SVGEGT. V lost 6 bases to trimming and J lost 0 bases, with 12 bases between them. This CDR3 is built from 14 residues. CDR3 bases: TGTGCCAGCAGCCCTCAACAGAGCTCCTACGAGCAGTACTTC. Protein sequence: CASSPQQSSYEQYF.

This clonotype has more than one count but fewer than ten. The J gene is TRBJ1-5, the V gene TRBV6-1; 7 bases align to TRBD1. The CDR3 consists of 16 residues. CDR1 and CDR2 from the germline V gene are MNHNS and SASEGT. The V gene end was trimmed by 8 bases and the J gene end by 4 bases; junction bases not matched to a gene: 14. CDR3 bases: TGTGCCAGCGTGCCCAGTCGACAGGGAAAAAATCAGCCCCAGCATTTT. Translation gives CASVPSRQGKNQPQHF.

This clonotype was picked up many times. The chain is built from TRBV6-5 and TRBJ1-1; D may be TRBD1 (5 bases). The germline gives CDR1 MNHEY, CDR2 SVGAGI. This CDR3 is 17 amino acids long. V lost 5 bases and J 2 bases, leaving 21 bases between the germline ends. This chain's CDR3 is CASSDDNYFRGNTEAFF. CDR3 coding DNA: TGTGCCAGCAGTGACGACAACTATTTTAGGGGAAACACTGAAGCTTTCTTT.

This clonotype was picked up many times. This rearrangement joins TRBV3-1 to TRBJ2-3, with D maybe TRBD2 (6 bases). Germline CDR1 and CDR2: LGHDT and YNNKEL (reference sequence). The V gene lost 11 bases and the J gene lost 2 bases, with 20 bases spanning the gap. The CDR3 is made up of 15 amino acids. This CDR3 reads CAGFTTVADTDTQYF. Written as DNA, the CDR3 is TGTGCCGGCTTCACTACGGTAGCGGACACAGATACGCAGTATTTT.

The J gene is TRBJ2-7, the V gene TRBV7-9, with TRBD1 matching over 7 bases. V shed 2 bases and J 11 bases; nucleotides not matched to a gene: 12. The CDR3 runs 14 residues. Germline V gene sequence: CDR1 SEHNR, CDR2 FQNEAQ (reference sequence). The CDR3 DNA is TGTGCCAGCAGCTTATGGGGACAGCCGGCGTCAGAGTACGTC. Translating it yields CASSLWGQPASEYV.

This clonotype was detected a few times. This rearrangement joins TRBV6-6 to TRBJ1-5; unclear D gene. This CDR3 region has 12 residues. Germline loops: CDR1 MNHNY, CDR2 SVGAGI (reference sequence). Trimming took 8 bases from V and 3 from J, leaving 8 bases between them. CDR3 sequence (DNA): TGTGCCAGCCGTGGACCCAATCAGCCCCAGCATTTT. Translating gives CASRGPNQPQHF.

This clonotype was recorded at least ten times. The genes are TRBV3-1 and TRBJ1-4; the D is unclear. V was shortened by 1 base and J by 8 bases, with 5 bases between the two germline ends. This CDR3 is 12 amino acids long. Germline CDR1 is LGHDT and CDR2 is YNNKEL (reference sequence). The CDR3 spells CASSQVYEKLFF. CDR3 nucleotide sequence: TGTGCCAGCAGCCAAGTTTACGAAAAACTGTTTTTT.

Ten or more counts support this clonotype. The chain is built from TRBV12-3 or TRBV12-4 and TRBJ2-5, with D tentatively TRBD2 (6 bases). The CDR3 runs 11 residues. Trimming took 3 bases from V and 9 from J, leaving 8 bases between them. The CDR3 sequence is CASSLRGAQYF. The DNA of the CDR3 is TGTGCCAGCAGTTTGCGCGGGGCCCAGTACTTC.

This clonotype was observed many times. The chain links TRBV20-1 to TRBJ2-7, with 8 positions matching TRBD2. Trimming cost V 1 base and J 5 bases; bases outside gene matches: 1. This CDR3 region has 12 residues. Per germline, CDR1 DFQATT and CDR2 SNEGSKA (reference sequence). CDR3 region: CSARVGGDEQYF. The CDR3 DNA sequence: TGCAGTGCTAGAGTCGGGGGGGACGAGCAGTACTTC.

The gene calls are TRBV7-2 and TRBJ2-7, with TRBD2 matching over 12 bases. From germline, CDR1 is SGHTA and CDR2 FQGNSA. The CDR3 sequence is 16 residues long. With 5 bases clipped from V and 2 bases from J, the junction kept 7 bases outside the gene matches. In nucleotides, the CDR3 is TGTGCCAGCAGCCCCCACGGACTAGCGGGAACCTACGAGCAGTACTTC. Its protein product is CASSPHGLAGTYEQYF. Based on the CDR3 plus reference TRBV7-2 and TRBJ2-7, the full variable domain is GAGVSQSPSNKVTEKGKDVELRCDPISGHTALYWYRQSLGQGLEFLIYFQGNSAPDKSGLPSDRFSAERTGGSVSTLTIQRTQQEDSAVYLCASSPHGLAGTYEQYFGPGTRLTVT.

This clonotype was recorded many times. This rearrangement joins TRBV12-3 or TRBV12-4 to TRBJ1-5; tentatively, D is TRBD1 (6 bases). The CDR3 is 13 amino acids. V dropped 2 bases and J dropped 7 bases, with 9 bases sitting between them. This chain's CDR3 is CASSLRGTQPQHF. DNA for the CDR3: TGTGCCAGCAGTTTAAGGGGGACGCAGCCCCAGCATTTT.

In this sample, this clonotype turned up many times. This chain joins TRBV4-1 and TRBJ2-5; no firm D call. Germline V CDR1 and CDR2: MGHRA, YSYEKL. CDR3 length equals 13 residues. The ends were cut back, 7 bases at V and 5 bases at J, with 14 bases in the middle. The CDR3 DNA reads as TGCGCCAGCACTCGGACCCCCGGGGAGACCCAGTACTTC. Protein product: CASTRTPGETQYF.

This clonotype was counted at least ten times. This chain links TRBV15 with TRBJ1-5; unclear D gene. V dropped 3 bases and J dropped 5 bases, with 8 bases sitting between them. There are 13 residues in the CDR3. Germline V gene data show CDR1 as LNHNV and CDR2 as YYDKDF (reference sequence). Here the CDR3 reads CATSRDGDQPQHF. The CDR3 region has the DNA TGTGCCACCAGCAGGGACGGTGATCAGCCCCAGCATTTT. Combining the CDR3 with reference TRBV15 and TRBJ1-5 gives the whole variable domain DAMVIQNPRYQVTQFGKPVTLSCSQTLNHNVMYWYQQKSSQAPKLLFHYYDKDFNNEADTPDNFQSRRPNTSFCFLDIRSPGLGDTAMYLCATSRDGDQPQHFGDGTRLSIL.

The rearrangement uses TRBV29-1 and TRBJ2-5; no clear D. The CDR3 is made up of 13 amino acids. V was shortened by 0 bases and J by 7 bases, with 12 bases between the two germline ends. Per germline, CDR1 SQVTM and CDR2 ANQGSEA. The CDR3 reads CSVEEAAVTTQYF. For the CDR3, the DNA is TGCAGCGTTGAAGAAGCTGCTGTGACGACCCAGTACTTC.

This clonotype showed up just a few times. The chain combines TRBV7-2 with TRBJ2-3; no reliable D call. The CDR3 spans 13 residues. CDR1 and CDR2 (germline): SGHTA, FQGNSA. V lost 2 bases and J lost 2, with 5 bases in between. CDR3: CASSLKNTDTQYF. The CDR3 DNA reads as TGTGCCAGCAGCTTAAAGAACACAGATACGCAGTATTTT.

This clonotype was counted many times. This chain links TRBV7-9 with TRBJ1-4; the D is unclear. The V end lost 4 bases, the J end lost 5 bases, and 14 bases lay between the germline ends. CDR1 is SEHNR, CDR2 FQNEAQ, per germline (reference sequence). CDR3 length: 15 residues. CDR3 nucleotide sequence: TGTGCCAGCAGCTCTAGGGTGGGATTAAATGAAAAACTGTTTTTT. It yields the protein CASSSRVGLNEKLFF.

This sequence joins TRBV11-2 and TRBJ1-3; D is possibly TRBD1 (5 bases). Trimming took 5 bases from V and 1 from J, leaving 9 bases between them. The CDR3 extends over 14 amino acids. CDR1 is SGHAT and CDR2 is FQNNGV in the germline V gene. In nucleotides, the CDR3 is TGTGCCAGCAGCGAAGGACATTCTGGAAACACCATATATTTT. This gives the protein CASSEGHSGNTIYF. The full variable domain, in which reference TRBV11-2 and TRBJ1-3 provide the parts outside the CDR3, is EAGVAQSPRYKIIEKRQSVAFWCNPISGHATLYWYQQILGQGPKLLIQFQNNGVVDDSQLPKDRFSAERLKGVDSTLKIQPAKLEDSAVYLCASSEGHSGNTIYFGEGSWLTVV.

This clonotype was seen only a few times. This chain uses TRBV5-4 with TRBJ2-2, with D tentatively TRBD2 (6 bases). This CDR3 has 13 amino acids. Trimming removed 4 bases from V and 5 bases from J, with 9 bases in between. Germline V gene data show CDR1 as SGHNT and CDR2 as YYREEE (reference sequence). The CDR3 DNA reads TGTGCCAGCAGCCCTAGCGTTACCGGGGAGCTGTTTTTT. Its protein is CASSPSVTGELFF.

There are many counts of this clonotype. The chain uses TRBV7-2 and TRBJ2-3, with 7 nucleotides matching TRBD2. Looked up from germline, CDR1 is SGHTA and CDR2 is FQGNSA. The CDR3 sequence is 15 residues long. With V trimmed by 1 base and J by 4 bases, 5 bases remained unmatched. The chain's CDR3 is CASSLVASGPDTQYF. CDR3 in DNA: TGTGCCAGCAGCTTAGTGGCTAGCGGTCCAGATACGCAGTATTTT. Supplemented by reference TRBV7-2 and TRBJ2-3, the full variable domain reads GAGVSQSPSNKVTEKGKDVELRCDPISGHTALYWYRQSLGQGLEFLIYFQGNSAPDKSGLPSDRFSAERTGGSVSTLTIQRTQQEDSAVYLCASSLVASGPDTQYFGPGTRLTVL.

V usage is TRBV20-1 and J usage is TRBJ2-1; possibly TRBD1 or TRBD2 for D (5 bases each). V was pared by 3 bases and J by 4 bases, with 13 bases between. The length of the CDR3 is 14 residues. The germline gives CDR1 DFQATT, CDR2 SNEGSKA (reference sequence). CDR3 amino acids: CSASPGARYNEQFF. DNA for the CDR3: TGCAGTGCTAGCCCCGGGGCGCGATACAATGAGCAGTTCTTC.

The rearrangement links TRBV6-5 to TRBJ1-5; 9 nucleotides align to TRBD1. With 6 bases clipped from V and 5 bases from J, the junction kept 5 bases outside the gene matches. The V gene's germline CDR1 is MNHEY and CDR2 SVGAGI. The CDR3 extends over 14 amino acids. CDR3: CASSLQGAHQPQHF. In DNA, the CDR3 is TGTGCCAGCAGCTTACAGGGGGCCCATCAGCCCCAGCATTTT.